The clone carrying this T cell receptor beta chain came up once. The RNA, roughly 0.5 to 1 ug, was put through reverse transcription using random hexamers. TCRdb fed the immunoSEQ multiplex PCR reads into MiXCR, producing one record per CDR3 protein. The table includes around 95,000 distinct CDR3 sequences, approximately 95% detected once. The sample originates from a study of CD8 T cells in Susac syndrome. The CDR3 covers 14 residues. The V gene end was trimmed by 3 bases and the J gene end by 7 bases; junction bases not matched to a gene: 8. Germline assignment: CDR1 LNHNV and CDR2 YYDKDF (reference sequence).

Input material: CD8+ T cells from PBMCs. The receptor was derived from a human donor with Susac syndrome. The chain carries TRBV15 and TRBJ1-1; 7 nucleotides agree with TRBD1. As DNA, the CDR3 is TGTGCCACCAGCAGCGGAGACAGGGCCGGTGAAGCTTTCTTT. Amino acid sequence: CATSSGDRAGEAFF.